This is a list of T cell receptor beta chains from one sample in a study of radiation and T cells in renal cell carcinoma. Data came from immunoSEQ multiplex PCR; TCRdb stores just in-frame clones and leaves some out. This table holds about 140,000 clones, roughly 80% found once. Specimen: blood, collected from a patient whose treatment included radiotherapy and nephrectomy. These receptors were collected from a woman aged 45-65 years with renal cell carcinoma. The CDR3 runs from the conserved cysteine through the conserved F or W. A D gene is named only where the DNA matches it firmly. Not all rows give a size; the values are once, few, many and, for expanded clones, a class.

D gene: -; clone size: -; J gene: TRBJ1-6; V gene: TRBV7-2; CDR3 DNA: TGTGCCAGCAGCTTAGGAGATTTTTATAATTCACCCCTCCACTTT; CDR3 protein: CASSLGDFYNSPLHF
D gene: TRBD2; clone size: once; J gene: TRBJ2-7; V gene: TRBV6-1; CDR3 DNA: TGTGCCTCGGGGGTTAGCGGGCCCTACGAGCAGTACTTC; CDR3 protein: CASGVSGPYEQYF
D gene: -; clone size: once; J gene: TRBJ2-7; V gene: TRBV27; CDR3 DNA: TGTGCCAGCAGTTTAGGTCGGGGTCCCTACGAGCAGTACTTC; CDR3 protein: CASSLGRGPYEQYF
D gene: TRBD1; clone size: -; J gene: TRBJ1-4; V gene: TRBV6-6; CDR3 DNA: TGTGCCAGCAGGGCAAACAGACAGGGTGGCGAAAAACTGTTTTTT; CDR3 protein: CASRANRQGGEKLFF
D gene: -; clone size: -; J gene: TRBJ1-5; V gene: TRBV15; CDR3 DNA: TGTGCCACCAGCAGAGACCGTTATAGCAATCAGCCCCAGCATTTT; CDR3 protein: CATSRDRYSNQPQHF
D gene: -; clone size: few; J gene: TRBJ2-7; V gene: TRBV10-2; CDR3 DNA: TGCGCCAGCAGGGATCCTAACCCTTCCTACGAGCAGTACTTC; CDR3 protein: CASRDPNPSYEQYF
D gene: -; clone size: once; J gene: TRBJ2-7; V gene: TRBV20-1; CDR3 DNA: TGCAGTGCTGGGACCACTCGCGAGCAGTACTTC; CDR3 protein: CSAGTTREQYF
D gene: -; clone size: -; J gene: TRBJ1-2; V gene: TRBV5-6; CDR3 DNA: TGTGCCAGCAGCCGGGACATCTATGGCTACACCTTC; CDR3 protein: CASSRDIYGYTF
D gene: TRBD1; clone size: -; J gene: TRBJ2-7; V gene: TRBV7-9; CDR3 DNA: TGTGCCAGCAGCCCGGACAGGGTAACCAACGAGCAGTACTTC; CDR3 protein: CASSPDRVTNEQYF
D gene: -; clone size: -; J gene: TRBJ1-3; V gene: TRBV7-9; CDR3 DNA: TGTGCCAGCAGCTTTGGTTCCCCTGGAAACACCATATATTTT; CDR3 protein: CASSFGSPGNTIYF
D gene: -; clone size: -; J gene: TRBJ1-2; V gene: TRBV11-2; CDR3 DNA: TGTGCCAGCAGCTTAGAGGCGGTGAACTATGGCTACACCTTC; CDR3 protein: CASSLEAVNYGYTF
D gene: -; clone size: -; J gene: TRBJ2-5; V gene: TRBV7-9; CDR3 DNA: TGTGCCAGCAGCCACACGGGAGAAGAGACCCAGTACTTC; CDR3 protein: CASSHTGEETQYF
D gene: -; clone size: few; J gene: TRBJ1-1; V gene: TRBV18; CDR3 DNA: TGTGCCAGCTCGCTTATCCAGGACACTGAAGCTTTCTTT; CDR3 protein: CASSLIQDTEAFF
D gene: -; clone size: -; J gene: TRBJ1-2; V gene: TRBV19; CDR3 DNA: TGTGCCAGTAGTACAACTTACAGGGTCGGCTATGGCTACACCTTC; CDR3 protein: CASSTTYRVGYGYTF
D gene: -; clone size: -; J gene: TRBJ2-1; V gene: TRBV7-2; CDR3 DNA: TGTGCCAGCAGCTTCTACATGAATGAGCAGTTCTTC; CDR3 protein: CASSFYMNEQFF
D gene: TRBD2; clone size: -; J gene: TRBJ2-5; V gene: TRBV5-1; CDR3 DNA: TGCGCCAGCAGTTTACTAGCGGGGCCCCAAGAGACCCAGTACTTC; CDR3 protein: CASSLLAGPQETQYF
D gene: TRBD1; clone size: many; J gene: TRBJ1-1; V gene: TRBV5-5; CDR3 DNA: TGTGCCAGCAGCTTGGATCAGGGGGCGTCGGACACTGAAGCTTTCTTT; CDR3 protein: CASSLDQGASDTEAFF
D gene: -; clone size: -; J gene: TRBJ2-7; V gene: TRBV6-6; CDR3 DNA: TGTGCCAGCAGTCCAGCTAAGGACGAGCAGTACTTC; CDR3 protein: CASSPAKDEQYF
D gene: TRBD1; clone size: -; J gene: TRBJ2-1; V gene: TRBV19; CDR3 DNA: TGTGCCAGTAGTCGGGTGGGGGACAGGGTCATCAATGAGCAGTTCTTC; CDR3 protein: CASSRVGDRVINEQFF
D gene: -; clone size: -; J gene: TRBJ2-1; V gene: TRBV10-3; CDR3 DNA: TGTGCCATCAGTGACCCGTCTGGAACCTTTTACAATGAGCAGTTCTTC; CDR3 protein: CAISDPSGTFYNEQFF
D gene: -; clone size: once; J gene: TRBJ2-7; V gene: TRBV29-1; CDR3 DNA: TGCAGCGTTGCCAGCGGCTACGAGCAGTACTTC; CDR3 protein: CSVASGYEQYF
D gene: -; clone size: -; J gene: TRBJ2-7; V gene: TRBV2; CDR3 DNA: TGTGCCAGCAGTGAGGGGGGGCGGGACGGATACTACGAGCAGTACTTC; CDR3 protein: CASSEGGRDGYYEQYF
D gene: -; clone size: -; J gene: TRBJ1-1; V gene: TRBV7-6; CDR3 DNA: TGTGCCAGCAGCTTATCAATTGGGGCTGACAACACTGAAGCTTTCTTT; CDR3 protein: CASSLSIGADNTEAFF
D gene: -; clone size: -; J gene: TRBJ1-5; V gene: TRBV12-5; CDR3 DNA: TGTGCTAGTGGTTTGGATGATAGGAGTCAGCCCCAGCATTTT; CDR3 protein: CASGLDDRSQPQHF
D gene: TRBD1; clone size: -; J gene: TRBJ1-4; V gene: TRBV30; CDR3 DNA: TGTGCCTGGAGCGCCCGGGACAGAGTTATTGAAAAACTGTTTTTT; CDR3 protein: CAWSARDRVIEKLFF
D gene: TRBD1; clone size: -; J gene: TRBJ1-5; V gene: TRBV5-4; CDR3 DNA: TGTGCCAGCAGCCGGACAGGGCGTAGCAATCAGCCCCAGCATTTT; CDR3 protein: CASSRTGRSNQPQHF
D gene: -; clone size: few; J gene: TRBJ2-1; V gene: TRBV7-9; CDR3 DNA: TGTGCCAGCAGCTTAGCGCTCAGGACACTATCCTACAATGAGCAGTTCTTC; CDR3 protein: CASSLALRTLSYNEQFF
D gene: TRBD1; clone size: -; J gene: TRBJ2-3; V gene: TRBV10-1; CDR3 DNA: TGCGCCAGCAGTGCACAGGGGGCAGATACGCAGTATTTT; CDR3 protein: CASSAQGADTQYF
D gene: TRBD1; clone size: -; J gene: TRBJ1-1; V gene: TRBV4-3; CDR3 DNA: TGCGCCAGCAGCCAAGATCTTCTCGGCACAGGGGGGGCTGAAGCTTTCTTT; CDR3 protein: CASSQDLLGTGGAEAFF
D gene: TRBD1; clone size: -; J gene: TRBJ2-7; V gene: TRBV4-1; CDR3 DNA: TGCGCCAGCAGCCGCGTCCAGGGGACAGCCTACGAGCAGTACTTC; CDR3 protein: CASSRVQGTAYEQYF
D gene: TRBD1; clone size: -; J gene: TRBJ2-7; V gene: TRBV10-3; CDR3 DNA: TGTGCCATCAGACCGGGACAGCCCTACGAGCAGTACTTC; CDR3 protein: CAIRPGQPYEQYF
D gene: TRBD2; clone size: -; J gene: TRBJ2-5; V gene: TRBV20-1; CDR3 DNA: TGCAGTCCCCCGGGGGGAGAGACCCAGTACTTC; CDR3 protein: CSPPGGETQYF
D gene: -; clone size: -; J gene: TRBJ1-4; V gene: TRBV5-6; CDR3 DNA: TGTGCCAGCAGCCCGGAGCGAGGGGCTAATGAAAAACTGTTTTTT; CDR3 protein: CASSPERGANEKLFF
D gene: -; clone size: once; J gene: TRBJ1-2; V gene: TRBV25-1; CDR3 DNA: TGTGCCAGCAGTAAATATCCGACGGGGGCTCATGGCTACACCTTC; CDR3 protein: CASSKYPTGAHGYTF
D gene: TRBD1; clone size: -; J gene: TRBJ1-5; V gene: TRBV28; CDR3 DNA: TGTGCCAGCAGTTCCCCGGCGGACAGGAGCAATCAGCCCCAGCATTTT; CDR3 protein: CASSSPADRSNQPQHF
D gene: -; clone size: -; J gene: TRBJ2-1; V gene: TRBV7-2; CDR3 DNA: TGTGCCAGCAGCCCCACCCTGGATGGGGGTCAGGATGAGCAGTTCTTC; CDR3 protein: CASSPTLDGGQDEQFF
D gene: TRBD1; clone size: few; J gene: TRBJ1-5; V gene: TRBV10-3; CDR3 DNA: TGTGCCATCGACAGGGGCACAGGGCAGCCCCAGCATTTT; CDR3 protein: CAIDRGTGQPQHF
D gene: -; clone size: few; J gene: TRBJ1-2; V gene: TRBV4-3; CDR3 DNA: TGCGCCAGCAGCCAAGAGTCCAGCTATGGCTACACCTTC; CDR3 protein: CASSQESSYGYTF
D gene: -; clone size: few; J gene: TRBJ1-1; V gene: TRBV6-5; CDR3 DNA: TGTGCCAGCAGTTACTCGATAGGTCAGAACACTGAAGCTTTCTTT; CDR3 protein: CASSYSIGQNTEAFF
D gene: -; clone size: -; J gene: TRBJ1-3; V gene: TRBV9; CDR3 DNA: TGTGCCAGCAGCGTAGATGATTCTGGAAACACCATATATTTT; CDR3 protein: CASSVDDSGNTIYF
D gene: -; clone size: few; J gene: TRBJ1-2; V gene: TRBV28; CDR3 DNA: TGTGCCAGCAGATCCACAGGGACTAACTATGGCTACACCTTC; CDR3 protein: CASRSTGTNYGYTF
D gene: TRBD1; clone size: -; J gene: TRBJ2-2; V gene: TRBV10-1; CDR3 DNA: TGCGCCAGCAGTGGTACTCGACAGGGATCCGGGGAGCTGTTTTTT; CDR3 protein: CASSGTRQGSGELFF
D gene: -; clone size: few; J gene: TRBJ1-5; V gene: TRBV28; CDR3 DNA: TGTGCCAGCAGGTCGGGACACCAGCCCCAGCATTTT; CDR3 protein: CASRSGHQPQHF